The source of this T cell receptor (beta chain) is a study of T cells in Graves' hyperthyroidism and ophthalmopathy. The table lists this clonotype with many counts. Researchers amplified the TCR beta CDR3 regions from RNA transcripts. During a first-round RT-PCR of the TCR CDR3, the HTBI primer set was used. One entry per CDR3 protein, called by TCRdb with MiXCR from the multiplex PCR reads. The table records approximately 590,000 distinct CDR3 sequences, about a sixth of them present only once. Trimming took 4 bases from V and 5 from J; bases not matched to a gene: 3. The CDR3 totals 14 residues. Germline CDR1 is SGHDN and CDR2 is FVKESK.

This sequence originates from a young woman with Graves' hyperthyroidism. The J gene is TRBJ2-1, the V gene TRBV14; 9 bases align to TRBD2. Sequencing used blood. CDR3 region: CASSPRLADNEQFF. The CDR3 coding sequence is TGTGCCAGCAGCCCTCGACTAGCGGACAATGAGCAGTTCTTC.